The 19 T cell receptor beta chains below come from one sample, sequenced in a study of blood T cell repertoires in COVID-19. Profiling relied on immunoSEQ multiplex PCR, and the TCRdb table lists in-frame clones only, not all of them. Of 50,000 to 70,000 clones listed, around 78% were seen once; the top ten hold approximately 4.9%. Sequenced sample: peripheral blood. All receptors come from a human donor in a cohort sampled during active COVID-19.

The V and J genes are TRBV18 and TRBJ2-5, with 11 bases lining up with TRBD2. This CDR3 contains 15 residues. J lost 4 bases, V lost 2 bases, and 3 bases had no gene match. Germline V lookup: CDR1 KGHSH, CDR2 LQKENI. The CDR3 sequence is CASSPNSGGAETQYF. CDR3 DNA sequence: TGTGCCAGCTCACCAAATAGCGGGGGGGCAGAGACCCAGTACTTC.

The CDR3 nucleotides read TGCGCCAGCAGCCCGGACCGAAGGGGTGAAAAACTGTTTTTT. It codes for CASSPDRRGEKLFF. The genes are TRBV5-1 and TRBJ1-4; tentative D call: TRBD1 (5 bases). Germline-derived CDR1 and CDR2 are SGHRS and YFSETQ. Trimming removed 4 bases from V and 7 bases from J, with 14 bases in between. CDR3 size: 14 residues.

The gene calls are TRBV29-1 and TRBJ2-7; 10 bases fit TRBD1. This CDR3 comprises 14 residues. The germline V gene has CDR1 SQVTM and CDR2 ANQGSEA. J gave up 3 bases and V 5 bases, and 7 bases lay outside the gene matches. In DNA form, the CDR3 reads TGCAGCGTTATACGGGACAGGGGTTTCTACGAGCAGTACTTC. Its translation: CSVIRDRGFYEQYF.

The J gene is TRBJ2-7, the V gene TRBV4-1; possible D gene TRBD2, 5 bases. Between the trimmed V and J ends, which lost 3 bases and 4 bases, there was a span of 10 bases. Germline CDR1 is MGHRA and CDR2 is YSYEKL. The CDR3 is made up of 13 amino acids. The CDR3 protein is CASSQYSEYEQYF. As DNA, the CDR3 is TGCGCCAGCAGCCAGTATAGCGAATACGAGCAGTACTTC.

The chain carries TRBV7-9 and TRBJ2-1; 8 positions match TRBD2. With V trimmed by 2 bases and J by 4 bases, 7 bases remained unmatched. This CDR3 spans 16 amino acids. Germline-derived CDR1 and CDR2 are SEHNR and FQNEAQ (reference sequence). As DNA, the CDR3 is TGTGCCAGCAGCTTAATCCGGGGGGGAACTTACAATGAGCAGTTCTTC. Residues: CASSLIRGGTYNEQFF.

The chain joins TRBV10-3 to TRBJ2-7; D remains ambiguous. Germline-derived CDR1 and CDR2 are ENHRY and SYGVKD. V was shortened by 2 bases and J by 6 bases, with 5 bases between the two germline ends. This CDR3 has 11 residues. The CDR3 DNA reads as TGTGCCATCAGTGAGGCGGTCGAGCAGTACTTC. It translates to CAISEAVEQYF.

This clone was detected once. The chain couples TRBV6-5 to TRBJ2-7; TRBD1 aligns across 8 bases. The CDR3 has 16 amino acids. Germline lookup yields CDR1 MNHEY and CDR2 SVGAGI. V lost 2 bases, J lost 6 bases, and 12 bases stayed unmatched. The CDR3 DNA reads TGTGCCAGCAGTTACGATCGACAGGGGCTCGGGGGCGAGCAGTACTTC. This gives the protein CASSYDRQGLGGEQYF.

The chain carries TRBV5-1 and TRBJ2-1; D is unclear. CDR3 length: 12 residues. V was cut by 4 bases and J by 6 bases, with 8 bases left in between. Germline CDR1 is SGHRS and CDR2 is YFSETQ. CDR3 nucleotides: TGCGCCAGCAGCGTCCGGTCCAATGAGCAGTTCTTC. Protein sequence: CASSVRSNEQFF.

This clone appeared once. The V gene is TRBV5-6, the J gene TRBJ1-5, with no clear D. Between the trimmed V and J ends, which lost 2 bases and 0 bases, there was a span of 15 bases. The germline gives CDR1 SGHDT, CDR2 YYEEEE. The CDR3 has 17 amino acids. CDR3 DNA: TGTGCCAGCAGCTTATACCAGACTCCTTATAGCAATCAGCCCCAGCATTTT. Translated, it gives CASSLYQTPYSNQPQHF.

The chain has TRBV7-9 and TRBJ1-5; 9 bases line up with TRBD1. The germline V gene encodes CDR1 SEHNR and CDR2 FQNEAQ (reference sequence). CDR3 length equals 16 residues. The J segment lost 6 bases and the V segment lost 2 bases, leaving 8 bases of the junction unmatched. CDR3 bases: TGTGCCAGCAGCTTAACAGGACAGGGGTCGACTCAGCCCCAGCATTTT. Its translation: CASSLTGQGSTQPQHF. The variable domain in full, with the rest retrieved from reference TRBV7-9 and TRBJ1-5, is DTGVSQNPRHKITKRGQNVTFRCDPISEHNRLYWYRQTLGQGPEFLTYFQNEAQLEKSRLLSDRFSAERPKGSFSTLEIQRTEQGDSAMYLCASSLTGQGSTQPQHFGDGTRLSIL.

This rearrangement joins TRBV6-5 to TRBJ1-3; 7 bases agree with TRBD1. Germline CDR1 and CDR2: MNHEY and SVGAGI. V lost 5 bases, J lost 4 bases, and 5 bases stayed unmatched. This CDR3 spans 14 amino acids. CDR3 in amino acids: CASSRGQPGNTIYF. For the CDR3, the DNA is TGTGCCAGCAGTAGGGGACAGCCGGGAAACACCATATATTTT.

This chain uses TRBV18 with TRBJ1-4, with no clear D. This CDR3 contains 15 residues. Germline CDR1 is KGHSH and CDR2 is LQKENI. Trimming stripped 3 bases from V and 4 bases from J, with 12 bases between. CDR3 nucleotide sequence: TGTGCCAGCTCACCGAACTCTAACAGTAATGAAAAACTGTTTTTT. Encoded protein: CASSPNSNSNEKLFF. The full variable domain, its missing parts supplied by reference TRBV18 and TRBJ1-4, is NAGVMQNPRHLVRRRGQEARLRCSPMKGHSHVYWYRQLPEEGLKFMVYLQKENIIDESGMPKERFSAEFPKEGPSILRIQQVVRGDSAAYFCASSPNSNSNEKLFFGSGTQLSVL.

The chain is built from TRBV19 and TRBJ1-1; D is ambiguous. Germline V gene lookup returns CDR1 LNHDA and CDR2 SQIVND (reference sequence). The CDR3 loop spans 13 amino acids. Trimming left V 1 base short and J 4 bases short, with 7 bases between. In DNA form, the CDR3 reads TGTGCCAGTAGTATAGGTGGGAGCACTGAAGCTTTCTTT. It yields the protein CASSIGGSTEAFF. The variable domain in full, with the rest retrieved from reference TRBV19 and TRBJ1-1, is DGGITQSPKYLFRKEGQNVTLSCEQNLNHDAMYWYRQDPGQGLRLIYYSQIVNDFQKGDIAEGYSVSREKKESFPLTVTSAQKNPTAFYLCASSIGGSTEAFFGQGTRLTVV.

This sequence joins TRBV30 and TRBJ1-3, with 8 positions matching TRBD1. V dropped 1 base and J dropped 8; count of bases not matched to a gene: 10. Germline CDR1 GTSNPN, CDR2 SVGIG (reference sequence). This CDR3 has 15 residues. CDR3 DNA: TGTGCCTGGAGTGGCCTGGGACAGGCCGGGGACACCATATATTTT. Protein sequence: CAWSGLGQAGDTIYF.

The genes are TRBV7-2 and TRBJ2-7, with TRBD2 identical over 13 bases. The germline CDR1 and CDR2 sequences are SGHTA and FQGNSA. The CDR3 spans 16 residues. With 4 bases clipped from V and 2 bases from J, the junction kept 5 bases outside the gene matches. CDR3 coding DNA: TGTGCCAGCAGCTCCAGACTAGCGGGAGGCACCTACGAGCAGTACTTC. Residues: CASSSRLAGGTYEQYF.

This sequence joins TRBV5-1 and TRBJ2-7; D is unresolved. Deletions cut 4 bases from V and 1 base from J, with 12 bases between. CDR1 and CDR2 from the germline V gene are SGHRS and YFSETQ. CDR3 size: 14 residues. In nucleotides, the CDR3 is TGCGCCAGCAGCCCTCTAGAGTTGTCCTACGAGCAGTACTTC. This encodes CASSPLELSYEQYF.

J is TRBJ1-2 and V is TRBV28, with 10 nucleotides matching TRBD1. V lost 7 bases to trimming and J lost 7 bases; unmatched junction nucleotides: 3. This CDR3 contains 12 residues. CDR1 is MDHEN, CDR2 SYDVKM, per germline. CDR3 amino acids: CASTTGGVGYTF. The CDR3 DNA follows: TGTGCCAGCACGACAGGGGGCGTTGGCTACACCTTC.

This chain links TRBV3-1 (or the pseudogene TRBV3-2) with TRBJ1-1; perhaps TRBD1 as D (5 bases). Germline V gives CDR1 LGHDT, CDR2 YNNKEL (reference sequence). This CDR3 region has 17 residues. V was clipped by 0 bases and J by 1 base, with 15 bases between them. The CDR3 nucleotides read TGTGCCAGCAGCCAAGATGAGGGACTCAAAGAGAACACTGAAGCTTTCTTT. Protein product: CASSQDEGLKENTEAFF.

CDR3: CASSSDKHYEQYF. As DNA, the CDR3 is TGTGCCAGCAGCTCGGACAAACACTACGAGCAGTACTTC. The rearrangement links TRBV7-2 to TRBJ2-7; possible D gene TRBD1, 5 bases. CDR1 and CDR2 (germline): SGHTA, FQGNSA. V lost 4 bases and J lost 3, with 10 bases in between. The CDR3 spans 13 residues.